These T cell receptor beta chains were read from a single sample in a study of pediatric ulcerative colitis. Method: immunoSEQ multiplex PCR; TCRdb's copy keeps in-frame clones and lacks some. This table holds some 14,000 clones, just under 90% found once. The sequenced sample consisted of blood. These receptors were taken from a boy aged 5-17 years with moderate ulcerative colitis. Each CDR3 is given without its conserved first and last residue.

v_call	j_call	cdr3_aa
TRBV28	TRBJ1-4	ASSDVTNEKLF
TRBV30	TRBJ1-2	AWTRAANYGYT
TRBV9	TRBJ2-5	ASSAQTGLETQY
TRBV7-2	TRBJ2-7	ASSLAGLPAEQY
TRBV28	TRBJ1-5	ASSLWAGGGVSNQPQH
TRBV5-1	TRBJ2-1	ASSPTNYNEQF
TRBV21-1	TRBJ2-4	ASSKVLLQGTKNIQY
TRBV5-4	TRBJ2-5	ASSLDAGSWETQY
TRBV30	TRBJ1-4	AWDRPNEKLF
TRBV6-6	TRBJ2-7	ASSHGLAGGKDEQY
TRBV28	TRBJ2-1	ASSLGGSPSYNEQF
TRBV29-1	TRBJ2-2	SVEFLDPPTGELF
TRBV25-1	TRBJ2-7	ASSERGSTYEQY
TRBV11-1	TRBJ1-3	ASSLLGFSGNTIY
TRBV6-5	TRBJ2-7	ASCMFFPSYEQY
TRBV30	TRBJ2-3	AWSLQGGADTQY